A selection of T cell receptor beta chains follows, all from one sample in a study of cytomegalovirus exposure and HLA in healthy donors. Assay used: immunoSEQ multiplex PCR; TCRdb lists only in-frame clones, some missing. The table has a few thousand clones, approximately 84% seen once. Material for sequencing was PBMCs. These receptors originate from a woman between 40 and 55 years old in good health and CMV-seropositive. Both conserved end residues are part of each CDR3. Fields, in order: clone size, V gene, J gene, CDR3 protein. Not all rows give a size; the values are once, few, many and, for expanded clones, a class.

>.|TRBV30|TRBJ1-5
CAWTGPNQPQHF
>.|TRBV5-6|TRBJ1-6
CASSADRDSPLHF
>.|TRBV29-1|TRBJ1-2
CSVEDWDSLYGYTF
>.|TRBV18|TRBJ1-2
CASSPGTDFYGYTF
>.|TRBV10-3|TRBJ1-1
CAISEGPGVGTEAFF
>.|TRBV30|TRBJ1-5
CAWSVPGGLQPQHF
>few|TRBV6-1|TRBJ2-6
CASSEQRSGANVLTF
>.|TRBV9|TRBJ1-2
CASRGTGGEGYTF
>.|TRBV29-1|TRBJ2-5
CSVYTGTSQETQYF
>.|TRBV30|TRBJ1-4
CAWSSGQGALRGKLFF
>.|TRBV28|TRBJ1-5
CASNSPGQADQPQHF